This TCR beta chain stems from a study of molecular identifiers for immune sequencing clone quantification. The CDR3 is 11 residues long. The V gene's germline CDR1 is SEHNR and CDR2 FQNEAQ (reference sequence). Trimming left V 2 bases short and J 7 bases short, with 2 bases between. TCRdb reanalysed the PCR reads using MiXCR and keeps one entry per CDR3 protein. The sample has approximately 320,000 distinct CDR3 sequences, about 23% seen once. This clonotype was seen at least ten times. The sequenced material came from naive CD8+ T cells from blood, with Jurkat cell RNA spiked in. The subset is: FACS-sorted CD8+CD4-CCR7+CD45RA+ naive T cells. The V call is TRBV7-9, the J call TRBJ1-4; D gene ambiguous. This clonotype was obtained from a human donor in good health. Some libraries in this study had Jurkat cell RNA spiked in. CDR3 in DNA: TGTGCCAGCAGCTTATTTGAAAAACTGTTTTTT. It is translated as CASSLFEKLFF.